The 10 T cell receptor beta chains reported below all come from one sample, sequenced in a study of cytomegalovirus exposure and HLA in healthy donors. Researchers ran the PCR with 60 Vbeta and 13 Jbeta primers. Data came from immunoSEQ multiplex PCR; TCRdb stores just in-frame clones and leaves some out. The sample shows about 50,000 clones, 75% to 80% of them seen only once. The sample taken for sequencing was PBMCs. Source of these receptors: a middle-aged woman in good health and CMV-seropositive.

J is TRBJ2-5 and V is TRBV7-7; 7 nucleotides agree with TRBD2. Germline CDR1 SSHAT, CDR2 FNYEAQ (reference sequence). The CDR3 extends over 15 amino acids. With 1 base clipped from V and 1 base from J, the junction kept 3 bases outside the gene matches. The CDR3 nucleotides read TGTGCCAGCAGCTTAGGCGGGGGAGGCCAAGAGACCCAGTACTTC. It encodes CASSLGGGGQETQYF.

CDR3 amino acids: CASSEPGTGNSPLHF. The CDR3, as DNA: TGCGCCAGCAGTGAGCCGGGGACAGGGAATTCACCCCTCCACTTT. The V and J genes are TRBV10-2 and TRBJ1-6; 9 bases align to TRBD1. The length of the CDR3 is 15 residues. The germline gives CDR1 WSHSY, CDR2 SAAADI. Trimming cost V 2 bases and J 7 bases; bases outside gene matches: 3.

The chain links TRBV19 to TRBJ1-4; no clear D gene. Germline loops: CDR1 LNHDA, CDR2 SQIVND (reference sequence). Deletions cut 2 bases from V and 5 bases from J, with 6 bases between. The length of the CDR3 is 13 residues. The CDR3 nucleotides read TGTGCCAGTAGTATACACTTGAATGAAAAACTGTTTTTT. Its translation is CASSIHLNEKLFF.

The CDR3: CASITTGLQNTEAFF. CDR3 nucleotide sequence: TGTGCCAGCATTACTACAGGGTTACAGAACACTGAAGCTTTCTTT. The chain recombines TRBV6-1 with TRBJ1-1; a weak D match, TRBD1 (6 bases). The CDR3 sequence is 15 residues long. The V end lost 7 bases, the J end lost 1 base, and 16 bases lay between the germline ends. The germline V gene has CDR1 MNHNS and CDR2 SASEGT.

This clone turned up a few times. The gene calls are TRBV10-3 and TRBJ1-4; 10 bases map to TRBD1. CDR3 length: 13 amino acids. Germline lookup yields CDR1 ENHRY and CDR2 SYGVKD. After removal of 10 bases from V and 7 bases from J, the junction contained 6 bases not matched to a gene. CDR3 in DNA: TGTGCCACGCGACAGGGGGCGCCTGAAAAACTGTTTTTT. Translating gives CATRQGAPEKLFF.

V and J are TRBV9 and TRBJ1-5; no reliable D call. Between the trimmed V and J ends, which lost 2 bases and 0 bases, there was a span of 9 bases. CDR1 and CDR2 (germline): SGDLS, YYNGEE. The CDR3 contains 15 residues. CDR3 coding DNA: TGTGCCAGCAGCGTGAGTCCCGATAGCAATCAGCCCCAGCATTTT. Encoded protein: CASSVSPDSNQPQHF.

V and J are TRBV9 and TRBJ2-5, with 7 bases matching TRBD2. V lost 3 bases and J lost 2; bases outside the gene matches: 7. Germline V gene data show CDR1 as SGDLS and CDR2 as YYNGEE. There are 15 residues in the CDR3. Written as DNA, the CDR3 is TGTGCCAGCAGCGCAAGCGGGGCAGTACAAGAGACCCAGTACTTC. As protein: CASSASGAVQETQYF.

The V call is TRBV6-5, the J call TRBJ2-5, with TRBD2 matching 11 bases. Losses at the gene ends were 5 bases for V and 5 bases for J; bases not matched to a gene: 7. Germline loops: CDR1 MNHEY, CDR2 SVGAGI. The CDR3 runs to 15 residues. CDR3 nucleotide sequence: TGTGCCAGCAGTCCCATAGCGGGGGGGCACGAGACCCAGTACTTC. Translating it yields CASSPIAGGHETQYF.

J is TRBJ1-2 and V is TRBV19, with 9 nucleotides matching TRBD1. The CDR3 is made up of 13 amino acids. Germline V gives CDR1 LNHDA, CDR2 SQIVND (reference sequence). The V and J ends lost 3 bases and 4 bases, in that order; junction bases with no gene match: 0. CDR3 amino acids: CASSMGQGYGYTF. Here the CDR3 DNA reads TGTGCCAGTAGTATGGGACAGGGCTATGGCTACACCTTC.

This clone has more than one count but fewer than ten. V usage is TRBV9 and J usage is TRBJ1-1; the D gene is possibly TRBD1 (6 bases). The CDR3 covers 16 residues. The germline gives CDR1 SGDLS, CDR2 YYNGEE. V lost 5 bases to trimming and J lost 1 base, with 18 bases between them. The chain's CDR3 is CASSRMGAGANTEAFF. The CDR3 bases are TGTGCCAGCAGTAGGATGGGGGCGGGAGCGAACACTGAAGCTTTCTTT.